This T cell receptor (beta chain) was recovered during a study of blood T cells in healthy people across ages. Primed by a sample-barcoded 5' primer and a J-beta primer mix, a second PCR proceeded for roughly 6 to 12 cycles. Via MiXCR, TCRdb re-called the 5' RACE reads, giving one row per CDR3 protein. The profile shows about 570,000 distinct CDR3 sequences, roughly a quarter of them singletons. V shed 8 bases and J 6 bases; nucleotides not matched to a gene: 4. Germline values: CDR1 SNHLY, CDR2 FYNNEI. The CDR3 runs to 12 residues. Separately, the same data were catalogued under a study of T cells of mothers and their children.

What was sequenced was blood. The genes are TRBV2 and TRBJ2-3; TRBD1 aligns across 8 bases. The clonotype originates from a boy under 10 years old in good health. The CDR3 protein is CASGAGGDTQYF. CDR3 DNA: TGTGCCAGCGGCGCAGGGGGCGATACGCAGTATTTT.